Detailed here is one T cell receptor beta chain. The sample belongs to a study of human CD4 T cells and Enterobacteriaceae. Some clones are missing from TCRdb's copy, which holds only in-frame ones; the method was immunoSEQ multiplex PCR. Among some 30,000 clones listed, 70% to 85% were seen once. The memory gate held CD4+ cells that were not CD45RA+CCR7+CD95- naive cells, over 95% pure. Germline CDR1 and CDR2: MNHEY and SVGAGI. V shed 10 bases and J shed 0 bases, with 13 bases lying between them. This CDR3 is built from 14 residues. The receptor was isolated from a human donor in good health. The material sequenced was memory CD4+ T cells from blood. The rearrangement uses TRBV6-5 and TRBJ1-3, with unresolved D. The CDR3 loop is CATRDGVSGNTIYF. DNA of the CDR3: TGTGCCACCAGAGACGGAGTCTCTGGAAACACCATATATTTT.